One and the same sample provided the 19 T cell receptor beta chains below, sequenced in a study of early T cells in non-severe SARS-CoV-2 infection. TCRdb re-called the 5' RACE reads through MiXCR, storing one row per CDR3 protein. The profile shows tens of thousands of distinct CDR3 sequences, 5.5% to 7.5% of them singletons. The sequenced sample was whole blood, obtained at baseline. Every receptor here comes from an adult who was a healthcare worker with PCR-confirmed SARS-CoV-2 infection or an uninfected control (not recorded which).

This clonotype was observed many times. The chain combines TRBV6-6 with TRBJ2-4; D perhaps matches TRBD2 (5 bases). V dropped 6 bases and J dropped 1 base, with 16 bases sitting between them. CDR1 is MNHNY and CDR2 is SVGAGI in the germline V gene (reference sequence). The CDR3 contains 16 residues. The CDR3 here is CASSHLGSGAKNIQYF. Written as DNA, the CDR3 is TGTGCCAGCAGCCATCTGGGGTCGGGGGCCAAAAACATTCAGTACTTC.

This clonotype was recorded at least ten times. This chain connects TRBV11-2 to TRBJ1-4; D is uncertain. This CDR3 is 16 amino acids long. The germline CDR1 and CDR2 sequences are SGHAT and FQNNGV. The V end was cut by 0 bases, the J end by 0 bases, with 8 bases between. CDR3 protein: CASSLDYAATNEKLFF. CDR3 sequence (DNA): TGTGCCAGCAGCTTAGACTACGCGGCAACTAATGAAAAACTGTTTTTT.

This clonotype was counted many times. The chain is built from TRBV4-2 and TRBJ2-1; the D gene is possibly TRBD1 (5 bases). The CDR3 consists of 15 residues. Germline loops: CDR1 LGHNA, CDR2 YNFKEQ. Trimming left V 0 bases short and J 4 bases short, with 10 bases between. CDR3 amino acids: CASSQDADTYNEQFF. Here the CDR3 DNA reads TGTGCCAGCAGCCAAGATGCGGACACATACAATGAGCAGTTCTTC.

This clonotype was seen only a few times. CDR3 DNA: TGTGCCAGCAGCCCCCGCCCGGGCCGGGGAAACACCATATATTTT. Translating it yields CASSPRPGRGNTIYF. The V and J genes are TRBV4-2 and TRBJ1-3; the D is unclear. The germline V and J ends were trimmed by 4 bases and 4 bases, with 14 bases remaining between them. The CDR3 spans 15 residues. CDR1 LGHNA and CDR2 YNFKEQ come from the germline V gene.

The J gene is TRBJ1-2, the V gene TRBV29-1; TRBD1 agrees at 10 bases. The trim removed 6 bases at V and 8 bases at J, leaving 18 bases unmatched. Germline V gene sequence: CDR1 SQVTM, CDR2 ANQGSEA. CDR3 size: 16 residues. CDR3 nucleotides: TGCAGCGTCCCCCGGGGGACAGGGGATCATGAAGCGGGCTACACCTTC. Its protein product is CSVPRGTGDHEAGYTF.

This clonotype was counted many times. The chain has TRBV5-1 and TRBJ2-1; D gene ambiguous. CDR1 and CDR2 from the germline V gene are SGHRS and YFSETQ. The CDR3 covers 15 residues. Trimming removed 1 base from V and 2 bases from J, with 10 bases in between. The CDR3 here is CASSLRPGAYNEQFF. The CDR3 DNA is TGCGCCAGCAGCTTGAGGCCTGGGGCCTACAATGAGCAGTTCTTC. Looking up the rest from reference TRBV5-1 and TRBJ2-1 gives the full variable domain: KAGVTQTPRYLIKTRGQQVTLSCSPISGHRSVSWYQQTPGQGLQFLFEYFSETQRNKGNFPGRFSGRQFSNSRSEMNVSTLELGDSALYLCASSLRPGAYNEQFFGPGTRLTVL.

The chain combines TRBV24-1 with TRBJ2-5; unclear D gene. This CDR3 is built from 15 residues. CDR1 and CDR2 from the germline V gene are KGHDR and SFDVKD. The ends were cut back, 4 bases at V and 5 bases at J, with 16 bases in the middle. The DNA for the CDR3 is TGTGCCACCAGTGACACGGAAGGTTCCGGGGAGACCCAGTACTTC. Its translation is CATSDTEGSGETQYF.

Many counts were recorded for this clonotype. This rearrangement joins TRBV20-1 to TRBJ2-1, with a weak D call TRBD2 (6 bases). The CDR3 consists of 13 residues. CDR1 and CDR2 (germline): DFQATT, SNEGSKA (reference sequence). Between the trimmed V and J ends, which lost 3 bases and 7 bases, there was a span of 13 bases. The chain's CDR3 is CSASSLAWNEQFF. The CDR3 nucleotides read TGCAGTGCTAGTTCCCTAGCGTGGAATGAGCAGTTCTTC.

This chain connects TRBV19 to TRBJ1-1, with TRBD1 as a possible D gene (6 bases). Trimming removed 3 bases from V and 0 bases from J, with 11 bases in between. The CDR3 length is 15 residues. Germline V gene lookup returns CDR1 LNHDA and CDR2 SQIVND (reference sequence). This chain's CDR3 is CASSMWGPMNTEAFF. CDR3 DNA sequence: TGTGCCAGTAGTATGTGGGGGCCCATGAACACTGAAGCTTTCTTT.

The J gene is TRBJ1-2, the V gene TRBV7-9; D perhaps matches TRBD1 (6 bases). V was trimmed by 5 bases and J by 5 bases, leaving 15 bases between them. This CDR3 spans 14 amino acids. Germline V CDR1 and CDR2: SEHNR, FQNEAQ (reference sequence). The CDR3 sequence is CASSLMTGVYGYTF. DNA for the CDR3: TGTGCCAGCAGCCTCATGACAGGCGTTTATGGCTACACCTTC. The whole variable domain, remainder taken from reference TRBV7-9 and TRBJ1-2, is DTGVSQNPRHKITKRGQNVTFRCDPISEHNRLYWYRQTLGQGPEFLTYFQNEAQLEKSRLLSDRFSAERPKGSFSTLEIQRTEQGDSAMYLCASSLMTGVYGYTFGSGTRLTVV.

For this clonotype: This sequence may be a read error, since a much larger clone differs from it by one base. The rearrangement links TRBV6-5 to TRBJ2-7, with D hard to call. The CDR3 sequence is 13 residues long. The V end was cut by 5 bases, the J end by 2 bases, with 10 bases between. Germline V gene lookup returns CDR1 MNHEY and CDR2 SVGAGI. The CDR3 DNA reads TGTGCCAGCAGTCTCAGGAGCCCCTACGAGCAGTACTTC. It codes for CASSLRSPYEQYF.

This clonotype turned up a few times. The chain combines TRBV21-1 with TRBJ2-7; the table names TRBD1, a call not compared with the DNA. TRBV21-1 represents a pseudogene. CDR3 size: 13 residues. In DNA form, the CDR3 reads TGTGCCAGCAATCCTCAGGGGATCTACGAGCAGTACTTC. Its protein is CASNPQGIYEQYF.

This clonotype was seen a few times. The rearrangement uses TRBV29-1 and TRBJ1-1, with a possible D match to TRBD1 (5 bases). The V and J ends lost 7 bases and 1 base respectively, with 10 bases between them. In germline, CDR1 is SQVTM, CDR2 ANQGSEA. This CDR3 contains 12 residues. CDR3 loop: CSAGRGNTEAFF. In DNA form, the CDR3 reads TGCAGCGCCGGGAGGGGGAACACTGAAGCTTTCTTT.

This clonotype was picked up many times. The J gene is TRBJ2-1, the V gene TRBV4-2; 7 bases line up with TRBD2. This CDR3 has 15 amino acids. Germline values: CDR1 LGHNA, CDR2 YNFKEQ. V lost 1 base, J lost 8 bases, and 8 bases stayed unmatched. CDR3 in DNA: TGTGCCAGCAGCCAAGGCGGACTAGATGCTGATGAGCAGTTCTTC. Protein sequence: CASSQGGLDADEQFF.

This clonotype was picked up many times. The chain joins TRBV5-4 to TRBJ2-6; 10 nucleotides match TRBD2. Germline CDR1 reads SGHNT; CDR2 reads YYREEE (reference sequence). There are 19 residues in the CDR3. V lost 4 bases to trimming and J lost 0 bases; unmatched junction nucleotides: 10. The CDR3 loop reads CASSQNGLAVSSGANVLTF. Here the CDR3 DNA reads TGTGCCAGCAGCCAAAACGGACTAGCGGTCTCCTCTGGGGCCAACGTCCTGACTTTC.

J is TRBJ1-2 and V is TRBV20-1; D gene ambiguous. Germline CDR1 DFQATT, CDR2 SNEGSKA (reference sequence). V gave up 1 base and J gave up 0 bases, with 3 bases separating them. This CDR3 region has 12 residues. DNA for the CDR3: TGCAGTGCTAGAGGAGCTAACTATGGCTACACCTTC. Its protein product is CSARGANYGYTF.

This clonotype was detected ten times or more. The genes are TRBV20-1 and TRBJ2-2, with 15 positions matching TRBD2. Per germline, CDR1 DFQATT and CDR2 SNEGSKA (reference sequence). The CDR3 length is 19 residues. Losses at the gene ends were 2 bases for V and 1 base for J; bases not matched to a gene: 8. Here the CDR3 reads CSARSGLAGGARNTGELFF. Written as DNA, the CDR3 is TGCAGTGCTAGATCGGGACTAGCGGGAGGAGCGCGGAACACCGGGGAGCTGTTTTTT.

The chain joins TRBV4-3 to TRBJ2-7, with D tentatively TRBD2 (5 bases). The V gene lost 1 base and the J gene lost 0 bases, with 16 bases spanning the gap. The CDR3 length is 17 residues. The germline gives CDR1 LGHNA, CDR2 YSLEER. The CDR3, as DNA: TGCGCCAGCAGCCAAGCCCTAGCTTCAGTGCCCTCCTACGAGCAGTACTTC. Translation: CASSQALASVPSYEQYF.

The sample holds many counts of this clonotype. The rearrangement joins TRBV7-3 to TRBJ2-2, with D hard to call. Germline assignment: CDR1 SGHTA and CDR2 FQGTGA. The CDR3 loop spans 17 amino acids. Deletions cut 3 bases from V and 1 base from J, with 15 bases between. The CDR3: CASSFTSVRQNTGELFF. The CDR3 DNA sequence: TGTGCCAGCAGCTTCACCTCTGTGAGGCAGAACACCGGGGAGCTGTTTTTT.